This paragraph covers one T cell receptor (beta chain) sequence. In its sample, this clonotype was seen a few times. No antigen is known for it. No base quality values were provided; no much bigger clone lies one nucleotide off. Taken with the paper, the label for treatment or condition translates to: allogeneic hematopoietic cell transplantation with graft depleted of TCRalphabeta T cells and CD19 B cells. The transplant recipients were children given TCRalphabeta/CD19-depleted allogeneic hematopoietic cell grafts. These data originate in a study of T-cell reconstitution after alpha-beta-depleted transplantation in children (dated by TCRdb to 2016 to 2017). For the wider study: T-cell immune reconstitution after TCRalphabeta/CD19-depleted allogeneic hematopoietic cell transplantation in children was quantitatively tracked in the study by means of TCR repertoire profiling. The paper as a whole reports these results and caveats: Hyperexpanded clone frequencies declined over subsequent months; after one year, T-cell counts and TCRbeta diversity were mostly attributed to newly produced T cells. The high TCRbeta diversity at day 60 in some patients was ascribed to recipient T cells and intrathymic progenitors that had survived conditioning. About two months after transplant, the apparently early recovery of alphabetaT-cell counts reportedly depended on just several hundred clones that had expanded rapidly and came from non-depleted graft cells.

The germline V gene yields MNHEY for CDR1 and SVGEGT for CDR2. V is pared back by 3 bases and J by 6 bases, with 6 bases lying between the germline termini. The CDR3 covers 12 residues, taking in both the cysteine and the phenylalanine. This entry keeps only the CDR3 DNA: 36 bases, framed from base 1. The library came from PCR. Sequencing used an Illumina HiSeq 2500. TCR libraries were prepared with molecular barcoding, using unique molecular identifiers to normalize TCRbeta repertoire quantification. Using fastp trimming at Q25 and MiXCR clonotype assembly, TCRdb reanalyzed the public sequencing data and kept in-frame beta chains. Merged by CDR3 protein, the rows form single entries marked with the most common genes and DNA. This sample comprises approximately 230,000 distinct CDR3 sequences, roughly a quarter of them detected only once. The ten biggest clones cover more than 4.5% of the sample.

Here the sequenced sample was PBMCs, mostly from graft donor cells, taken 360 days after TCRalphabeta/CD19-depleted stem cell transplant. This sequence was found in a female patient aged 2-9 years who had a stem cell transplant for congenital amegakaryocytic thrombocytopenia, so the T cells may come from the graft donor. The rearrangement joined TRBV6-2 or TRBV6-3 to TRBJ2-1; the D match is possibly TRBD1 or TRBD2, with 5 bases aligned in each. The nucleotide sequence is TGTGCCAGCAGTTATGGGGGCAATGAGCAGTTCTTC. Its amino acids are CASSYGGNEQFF.